This T cell receptor (beta chain) was obtained from a study of blood T cell repertoires in COVID-19. Study-level background: Whether acute or convalescent, the COVID-19 samples came from the United States, Italy and Spain. From T cells, B-cell-depleted T cells, or PBMCs came the material, which was cDNA or gDNA.

CDR1 is SGDLS, CDR2 YYNGEE, per germline. CDR3 length: 17 amino acids. V lost 3 bases, J lost 2 bases, and 9 bases stayed unmatched. Original methodology: Amplification with reference gene primers provided the estimates of nucleated cell counts. Sequenced by immunoSEQ multiplex PCR; TCRdb stores in-frame clones only, minus some. For V, J and clone size, that table is used; D and trimming come from the DNA. The table has just over 250,000 clones, 75% to 95% seen once; the top ten hold 2% to 3%. Followed longitudinally, the Seattle patients had been enrolled during active infection. The sequence derives from a person aged 18-35 years with COVID-19, enrolled during active disease. The source material was peripheral blood. This rearrangement joins TRBV9 to TRBJ2-1; 9 nucleotides match TRBD2. The CDR3 coding sequence is TGTGCCAGCAGCGGCAATCCGGGACTAGCAGCCTACAATGAGCAGTTCTTC. This codes for CASSGNPGLAAYNEQFF.